Sequencing of this TCR beta chain was carried out in a study of blood T cell repertoires in COVID-19. Study details: Samples taken during acute and convalescent COVID-19 were collected in the United States, Italy and Spain. T cells, B-cell-depleted T cells, or PBMCs provided the cDNA or gDNA that served as material.

Original processing notes: Reference gene primer amplification gave nucleated cell count estimates. This table comes from immunoSEQ multiplex PCR, and its TCRdb copy is limited to in-frame clones, with some not included. The V and J calls and clone size were taken over from that table, and D and trimming were inferred from the DNA. The sample consists of about 320,000 clones, 90% of them appearing once. Study members were between about 18 and 100 years old and lived in about two dozen US regions. CDR1 and CDR2 (germline): SGHNT, YYREEE (reference sequence). The CDR3 is 15 residues long. V was clipped by 3 bases and J by 3 bases; unmatched bases: 6.

The J gene is TRBJ2-7, the V gene TRBV5-4; the match to TRBD1 covers 10 bases. Input material: PBMCs or T cells enriched from blood (not recorded which). The clonotype originates from a man aged 55 to 70 who had recovered from COVID-19. CDR3 residues: CASSSGQGFGYEQYF. The CDR3 coding sequence is TGTGCCAGCAGCTCGGGACAGGGGTTCGGCTACGAGCAGTACTTC.